Detailed here is one TCR beta chain. Its antigen is unknown. The CDR3 sequence is 15 residues long. CDR1 and CDR2 from the germline V gene are LNHDA and SQIVND (reference sequence). V was shortened by 5 bases and J by 4 bases, with 15 bases between the two germline ends. These data originate in a study of sequential checkpoint blockade in melanoma. Using immunoSEQ multiplex PCR, the repertoire was profiled, and TCRdb retains in-frame clones only, with some absent. The sample includes 10,000 to 15,000 clones, about 26% seen only once; the top ten take roughly 20%. General study results and limits: Mutational load did not correlate with tumor T-cell fraction or clonality.

The treatment denotes: randomized to nivolumab then ipilimumab (arm A) or the reverse (arm B). The sample here was tumor tissue (inferred from file names), taken from a patient given nivolumab and ipilimumab in sequence. The J gene is TRBJ2-1, the V gene TRBV19, with a possible D match to TRBD2 (5 bases). The receptor comes from a human donor with melanoma. The CDR3 nucleotides are TGTGCCAGTAGTCAAGGAGGTAACTTTTACAATGAGCAGTTCTTC. This encodes CASSQGGNFYNEQFF.